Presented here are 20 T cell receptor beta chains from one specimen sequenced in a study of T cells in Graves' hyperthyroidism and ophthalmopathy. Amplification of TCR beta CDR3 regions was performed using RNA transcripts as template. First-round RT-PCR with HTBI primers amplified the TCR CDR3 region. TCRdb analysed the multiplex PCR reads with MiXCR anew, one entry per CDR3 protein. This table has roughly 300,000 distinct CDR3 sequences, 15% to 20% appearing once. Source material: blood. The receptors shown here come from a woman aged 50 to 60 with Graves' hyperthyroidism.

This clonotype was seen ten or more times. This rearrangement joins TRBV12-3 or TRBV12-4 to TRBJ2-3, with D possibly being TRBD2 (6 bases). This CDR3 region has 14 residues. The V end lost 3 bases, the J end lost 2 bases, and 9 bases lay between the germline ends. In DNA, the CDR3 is TGTGCCAGCAGTTTTCTAGCGAACACAGATACGCAGTATTTT. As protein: CASSFLANTDTQYF.

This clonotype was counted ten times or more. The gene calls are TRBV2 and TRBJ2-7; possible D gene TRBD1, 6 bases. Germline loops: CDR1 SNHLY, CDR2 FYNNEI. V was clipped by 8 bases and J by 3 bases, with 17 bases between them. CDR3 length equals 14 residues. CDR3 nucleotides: TGTGCCAGCTTGGGGGCGGGCGGCCTCTACGAGCAGTACTTC. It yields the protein CASLGAGGLYEQYF.

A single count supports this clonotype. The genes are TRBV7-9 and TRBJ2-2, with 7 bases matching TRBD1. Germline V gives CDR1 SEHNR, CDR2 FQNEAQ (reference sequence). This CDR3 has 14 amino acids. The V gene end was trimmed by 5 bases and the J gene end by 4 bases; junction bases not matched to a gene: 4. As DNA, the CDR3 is TGTGCCAGCAGCAGAACAGGGGCCACCGGGGAGCTGTTTTTT. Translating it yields CASSRTGATGELFF.

The CDR3 is CASSYRGDEQYV. The CDR3 region has the DNA TGTGCCAGCAGTTACCGAGGGGACGAGCAGTACGTC. This chain connects TRBV6-5 to TRBJ2-7; D is tentatively TRBD1 or TRBD2 (5 bases each). Germline V gene lookup returns CDR1 MNHEY and CDR2 SVGAGI. The CDR3 loop spans 12 amino acids. The ends were cut back, 2 bases at V and 5 bases at J, with 7 bases in the middle.

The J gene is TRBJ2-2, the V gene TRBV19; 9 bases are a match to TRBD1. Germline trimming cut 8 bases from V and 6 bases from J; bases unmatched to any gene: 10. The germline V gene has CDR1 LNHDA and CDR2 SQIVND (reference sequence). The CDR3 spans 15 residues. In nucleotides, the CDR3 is TGTGCCAGTTCTAAGGGACAGGGAGGGTCCGGGGAGCTGTTTTTT. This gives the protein CASSKGQGGSGELFF.

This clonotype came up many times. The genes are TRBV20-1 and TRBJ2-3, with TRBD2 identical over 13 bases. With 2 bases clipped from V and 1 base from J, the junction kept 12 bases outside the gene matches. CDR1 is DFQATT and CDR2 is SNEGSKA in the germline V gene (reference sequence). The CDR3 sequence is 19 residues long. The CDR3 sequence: CSARPTMAGTSGGTDTQYF. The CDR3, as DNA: TGCAGTGCTAGACCTACCATGGCGGGGACTAGCGGGGGCACAGATACGCAGTATTTT.

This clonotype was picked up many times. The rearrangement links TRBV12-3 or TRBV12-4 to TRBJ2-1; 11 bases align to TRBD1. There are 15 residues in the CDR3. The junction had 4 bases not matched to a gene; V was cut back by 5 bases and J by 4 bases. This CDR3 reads CASSAGQGGYNEQFF. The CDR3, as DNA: TGTGCCAGCAGTGCGGGACAGGGGGGGTACAATGAGCAGTTCTTC.

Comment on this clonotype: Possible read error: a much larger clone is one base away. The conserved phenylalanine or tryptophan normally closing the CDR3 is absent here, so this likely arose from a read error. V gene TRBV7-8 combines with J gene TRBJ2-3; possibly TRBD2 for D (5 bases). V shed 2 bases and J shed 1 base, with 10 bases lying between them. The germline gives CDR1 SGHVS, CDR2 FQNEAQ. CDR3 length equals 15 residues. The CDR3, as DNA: TGTGCCAGCAGCTTAAGGAACGGGGGCACAGATACGCAGTATCTT. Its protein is CASSLRNGGTDTQYL.

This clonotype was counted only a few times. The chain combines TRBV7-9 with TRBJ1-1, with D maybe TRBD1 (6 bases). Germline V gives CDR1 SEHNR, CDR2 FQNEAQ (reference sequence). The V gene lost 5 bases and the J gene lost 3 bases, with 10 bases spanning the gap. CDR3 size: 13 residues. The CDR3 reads CASSPGTHTEAFF. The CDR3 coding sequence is TGTGCCAGCAGCCCCGGGACACACACTGAAGCTTTCTTT.

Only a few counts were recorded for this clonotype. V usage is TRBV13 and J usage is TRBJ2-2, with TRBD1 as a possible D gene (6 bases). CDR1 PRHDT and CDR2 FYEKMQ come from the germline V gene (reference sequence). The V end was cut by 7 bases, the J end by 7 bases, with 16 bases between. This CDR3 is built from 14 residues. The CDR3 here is CASTANAGVGELFF. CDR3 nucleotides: TGTGCCAGCACCGCAAACGCAGGGGTCGGGGAGCTGTTTTTT.

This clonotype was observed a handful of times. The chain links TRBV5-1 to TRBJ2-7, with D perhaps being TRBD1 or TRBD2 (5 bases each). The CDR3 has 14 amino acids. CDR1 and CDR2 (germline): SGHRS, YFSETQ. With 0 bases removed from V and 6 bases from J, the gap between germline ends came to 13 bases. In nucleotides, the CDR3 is TGCGCCAGCAGCTTGGAGGGGACCCCGGGCGAGCAGTACGTC. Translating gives CASSLEGTPGEQYV.

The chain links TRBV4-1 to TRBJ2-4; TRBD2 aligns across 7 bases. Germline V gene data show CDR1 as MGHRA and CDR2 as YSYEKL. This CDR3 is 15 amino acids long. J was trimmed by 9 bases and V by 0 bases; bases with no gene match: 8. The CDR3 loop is CASSQDPSGGVIQYF. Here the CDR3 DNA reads TGCGCCAGCAGCCAAGATCCTAGTGGGGGGGTCATTCAGTACTTC.

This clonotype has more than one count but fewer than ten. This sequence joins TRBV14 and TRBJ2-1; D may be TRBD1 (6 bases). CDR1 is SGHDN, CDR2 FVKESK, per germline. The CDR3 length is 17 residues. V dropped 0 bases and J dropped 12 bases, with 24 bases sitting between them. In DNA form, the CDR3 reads TGTGCCAGCAGCCAAGACCTTACACCCACAGGGTCTCTAGGGCAGTTCTTC. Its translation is CASSQDLTPTGSLGQFF.

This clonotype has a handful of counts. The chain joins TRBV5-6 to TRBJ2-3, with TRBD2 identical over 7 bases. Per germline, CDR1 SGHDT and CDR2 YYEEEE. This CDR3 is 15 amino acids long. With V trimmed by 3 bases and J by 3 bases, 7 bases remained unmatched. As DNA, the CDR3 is TGTGCCAGCAGCTCCGCCGGGACTACGACAGATACGCAGTATTTT. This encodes CASSSAGTTTDTQYF.

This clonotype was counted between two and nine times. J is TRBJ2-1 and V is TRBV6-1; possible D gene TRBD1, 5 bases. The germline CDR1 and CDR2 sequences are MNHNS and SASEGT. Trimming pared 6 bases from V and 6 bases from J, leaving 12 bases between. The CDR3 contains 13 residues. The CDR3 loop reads CASRLTVPNEQFF. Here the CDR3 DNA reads TGTGCCAGCAGGTTGACAGTCCCCAATGAGCAGTTCTTC.

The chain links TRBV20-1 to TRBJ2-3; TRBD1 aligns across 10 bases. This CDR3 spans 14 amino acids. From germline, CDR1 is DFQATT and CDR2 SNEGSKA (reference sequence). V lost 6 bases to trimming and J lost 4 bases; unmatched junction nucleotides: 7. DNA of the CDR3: TGCAGTGCGAGACAGGGGGCCGGGGCAGATACGCAGTATTTT. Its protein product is CSARQGAGADTQYF.

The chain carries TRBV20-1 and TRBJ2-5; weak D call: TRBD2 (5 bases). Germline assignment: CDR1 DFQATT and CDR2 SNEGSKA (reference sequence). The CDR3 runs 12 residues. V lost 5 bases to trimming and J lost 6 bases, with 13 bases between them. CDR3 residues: CSAWGEGQTQYF. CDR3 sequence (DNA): TGCAGTGCTTGGGGAGAGGGTCAGACCCAGTACTTC.

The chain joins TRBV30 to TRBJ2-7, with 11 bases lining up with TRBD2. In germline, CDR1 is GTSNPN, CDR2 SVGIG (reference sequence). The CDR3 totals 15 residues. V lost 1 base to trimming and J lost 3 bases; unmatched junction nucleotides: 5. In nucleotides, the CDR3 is TGTGCCTGGAGTGAACTAGCGGGAGCGTACTACGAGCAGTACTTC. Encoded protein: CAWSELAGAYYEQYF.

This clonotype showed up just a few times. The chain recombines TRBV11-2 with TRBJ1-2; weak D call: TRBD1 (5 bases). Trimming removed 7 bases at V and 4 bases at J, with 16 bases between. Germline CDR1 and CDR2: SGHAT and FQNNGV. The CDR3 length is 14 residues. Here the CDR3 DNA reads TGTGCCAGCACCCTGGTCGGGGGGGGCTATGGCTACACCTTC. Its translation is CASTLVGGGYGYTF.

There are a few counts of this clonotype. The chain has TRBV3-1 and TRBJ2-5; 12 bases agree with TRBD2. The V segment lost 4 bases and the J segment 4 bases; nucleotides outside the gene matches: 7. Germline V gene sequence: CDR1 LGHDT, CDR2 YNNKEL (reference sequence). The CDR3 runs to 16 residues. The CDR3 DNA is TGTGCCAGCAGCCGCCCGGGACTAGCGGGTTTAGAGACCCAGTACTTC. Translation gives CASSRPGLAGLETQYF.